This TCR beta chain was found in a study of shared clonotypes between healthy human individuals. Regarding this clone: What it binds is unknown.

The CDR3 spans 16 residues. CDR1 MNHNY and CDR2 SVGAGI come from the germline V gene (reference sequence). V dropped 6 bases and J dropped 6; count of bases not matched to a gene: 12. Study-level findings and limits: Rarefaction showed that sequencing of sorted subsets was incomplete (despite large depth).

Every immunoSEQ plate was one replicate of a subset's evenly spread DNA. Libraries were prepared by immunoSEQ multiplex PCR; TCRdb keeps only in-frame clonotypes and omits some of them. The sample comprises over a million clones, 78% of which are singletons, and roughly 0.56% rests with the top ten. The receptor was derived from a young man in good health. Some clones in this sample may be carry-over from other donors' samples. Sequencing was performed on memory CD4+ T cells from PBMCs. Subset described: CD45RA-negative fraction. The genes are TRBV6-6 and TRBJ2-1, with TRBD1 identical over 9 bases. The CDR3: CASSPGTGWFLNEQFF. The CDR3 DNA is TGTGCCAGCAGCCCCGGGACAGGGTGGTTCCTCAATGAGCAGTTCTTC.